Included here is one T cell receptor beta chain sequence, with context. The target antigen is unknown. Profiled with immunoSEQ multiplex PCR; TCRdb holds only in-frame clones, not every one. The sample lists more than 7,000 clones, 89% seen once, with about 4.7% in the top ten. The data belong to a study of T cell clonotyping in hematopoietic cell transplantation. Study results and caveats: CD4 and CD8 repertoire contributions could not be separated without sorting.

The sample in question was PBMCs, obtained 30 days after allogeneic stem cell transplant. This receptor was obtained from a female patient aged 45-60 years who had an allogeneic stem cell transplant from an unrelated donor, so the T cells may come from the graft donor. Some clones in this sample may be carry-over from other donors' samples.

The CDR3 nucleotides read TGTGCCAGCAGCTTGGTGGTAGCGGGATATAATGAGCAGTTCTTC. Translated, it gives CASSLVVAGYNEQFF. This chain connects TRBV5-4 to TRBJ2-1, with 8 positions matching TRBD2. Germline V gene sequence: CDR1 SGHNT, CDR2 YYREEE (reference sequence). V gave up 0 bases and J gave up 7 bases; unmatched junction bases: 6. The CDR3 is made up of 15 amino acids.